The 29 T cell receptor beta chains given below trace back to one sample, sequenced in a study of blood T cell repertoires in COVID-19. Method: immunoSEQ multiplex PCR; TCRdb's copy keeps in-frame clones and lacks some. Of about 380,000 clones listed, roughly 91% are singletons. The sequencing sample was made of PBMCs or T cells enriched from blood (not recorded which). Receptors originate from a woman aged 18-29 years who had recovered from COVID-19.

This chain uses TRBV12-3 or TRBV12-4 with TRBJ2-7; no firm D call. The CDR3 extends over 12 amino acids. Trimming removed 2 bases from V and 5 bases from J, with 7 bases in between. The DNA for the CDR3 is TGTGCCAGCAGTTTACCTTCCCACGAGCAGTACTTC. Translation gives CASSLPSHEQYF.

The chain employs TRBV7-9 and TRBJ2-7; 7 bases are shared with TRBD2. The V gene end was trimmed by 1 base and the J gene end by 4 bases; junction bases not matched to a gene: 7. The CDR3 sequence is 15 residues long. Per the germline V gene, CDR1 is SEHNR and CDR2 is FQNEAQ (reference sequence). The CDR3 DNA follows: TGTGCCAGCAGCTTAGGTGGCGGGGGAGGGTACGAGCAGTACTTC. This encodes CASSLGGGGGYEQYF. Full variable domain (missing parts from reference TRBV7-9 and TRBJ2-7): DTGVSQNPRHKITKRGQNVTFRCDPISEHNRLYWYRQTLGQGPEFLTYFQNEAQLEKSRLLSDRFSAERPKGSFSTLEIQRTEQGDSAMYLCASSLGGGGGYEQYFGPGTRLTVT.

The gene calls are TRBV24-1 and TRBJ2-7; D is uncertain. Germline CDR1 and CDR2: KGHDR and SFDVKD. Trimming stripped 7 bases from V and 3 bases from J, with 15 bases between. CDR3 length: 14 residues. The CDR3 is CATRALEPHYEQYF. In DNA, the CDR3 is TGTGCCACCAGGGCCCTAGAACCCCACTACGAGCAGTACTTC.

The gene calls are TRBV7-9 and TRBJ2-7, with D uncertain. V was trimmed by 3 bases and J by 2 bases, leaving 8 bases between them. Germline CDR1 and CDR2: SEHNR and FQNEAQ (reference sequence). The CDR3 covers 13 residues. CDR3 in amino acids: CASSLGSTYEQYF. The CDR3 DNA sequence: TGTGCCAGCAGCTTGGGCAGTACCTACGAGCAGTACTTC.

This rearrangement joins TRBV4-1 to TRBJ1-6; D is possibly TRBD1 (6 bases). In germline, CDR1 is MGHRA, CDR2 YSYEKL. Trimming shortened V by 3 bases and J by 2 bases, and 20 bases separated the two germline ends. CDR3 length: 19 residues. CDR3 bases: TGCGCCAGCAGCCAGGGGTCAACCAGGGGTAGCCCCTATAATTCACCCCTCCACTTT. Translated: CASSQGSTRGSPYNSPLHF.

The chain joins TRBV7-2 to TRBJ2-1, with TRBD2 identical over 7 bases. The CDR3 is made up of 16 amino acids. The germline CDR1 and CDR2 sequences are SGHTA and FQGNSA. Trimming removed 4 bases from V and 8 bases from J; junction bases left unmatched: 14. CDR3 loop: CASSSRRRGSEDEQFF. CDR3 bases: TGTGCCAGCAGCTCCCGGAGGCGGGGGAGTGAGGATGAGCAGTTCTTC.

This rearrangement joins TRBV11-2 to TRBJ1-1; possibly TRBD1 for D (5 bases). V lost 2 bases and J lost 5, with 21 bases in between. The CDR3 sequence is 17 residues long. CDR1 is SGHAT, CDR2 FQNNGV, per germline. CDR3 nucleotide sequence: TGTGCCAGCAGCTTAAGTCGACAGAAGTTACTTTGGACTGAAGCTTTCTTT. Translation: CASSLSRQKLLWTEAFF.

The rearrangement links TRBV7-3 to TRBJ1-1; D remains unclear. V was shortened by 5 bases and J by 0 bases, with 16 bases between the two germline ends. Germline V CDR1 and CDR2: SGHTA, FQGTGA. CDR3 length equals 16 residues. The CDR3 reads CASSPGGSVLNTEAFF. In DNA, the CDR3 is TGTGCCAGCAGCCCGGGCGGGAGCGTACTGAACACTGAAGCTTTCTTT.

The J gene is TRBJ1-2, the V gene TRBV6-5; D possibly corresponds to TRBD1 (6 bases). V lost 0 bases, J lost 4 bases, and 12 bases lay in between. CDR3 length: 15 residues. Per the germline V gene, CDR1 is MNHEY and CDR2 is SVGAGI. CDR3 protein: CASSYSGGLGYGYTF. In nucleotides, the CDR3 is TGTGCCAGCAGTTACTCGGGGGGGCTGGGCTATGGCTACACCTTC.

The CDR3 reads CASSDKGGAGELFF. In nucleotides, the CDR3 is TGTGCCAGCAGTGACAAAGGGGGGGCCGGGGAGCTGTTTTTT. V gene TRBV6-4 combines with J gene TRBJ2-2; perhaps TRBD2 as D (7 bases). The CDR3 totals 14 residues. Germline V gene data show CDR1 as MRHNA and CDR2 as SNTAGT. V dropped 2 bases and J dropped 6 bases, with 10 bases sitting between them.

A word on this clone: This clone may be a read error of a much larger clone one base away. The V gene is TRBV14, the J gene TRBJ2-3; the match to TRBD2 covers 10 bases. V trimming: 4 bases; J trimming: 1 base; junction bases outside the gene matches: 2. The germline CDR1 and CDR2 sequences are SGHDN and FVKESK. The CDR3 loop spans 15 amino acids. In nucleotides, the CDR3 is TGTGCCAGCAGCCGCGGACTAGCGGGCACAGATACGCAGTATTTT. Translated: CASSRGLAGTDTQYF.

The V gene is TRBV30, the J gene TRBJ2-7, with D possibly matching TRBD1 (5 bases). Trimming cost V 3 bases and J 5 bases, with 8 bases left between them. The CDR3 totals 11 residues. CDR1 GTSNPN and CDR2 SVGIG come from the germline V gene (reference sequence). CDR3 nucleotide sequence: TGTGCCTGGAGCCAGGGCAACGAGCAGTACTTC. Protein product: CAWSQGNEQYF.

Many counts were recorded for this clone. The chain employs TRBV4-1 and TRBJ2-7; weak D call: TRBD2 (6 bases). Germline V gives CDR1 MGHRA, CDR2 YSYEKL. Trimming shortened V by 3 bases and J by 3 bases, and 15 bases separated the two germline ends. The CDR3 extends over 15 amino acids. As DNA, the CDR3 is TGCGCCAGCAGCCAGTGGCGGGGAATAGACTACGAGCAGTACTTC. It encodes CASSQWRGIDYEQYF.

V gene TRBV10-3 combines with J gene TRBJ1-4, with D possibly matching TRBD1 (6 bases). Trimming took 4 bases from V and 12 from J, leaving 15 bases between them. This CDR3 contains 13 residues. CDR1 and CDR2 (germline): ENHRY, SYGVKD. The CDR3 protein is CAISGKDAGELFF. CDR3 nucleotide sequence: TGTGCCATCAGTGGGAAAGACGCAGGGGAACTGTTTTTT.

The rearrangement uses TRBV5-1 and TRBJ2-3; possible D gene TRBD1, 6 bases. CDR3 length: 14 residues. Deletions cut 5 bases from V and 5 bases from J, with 15 bases between. Germline CDR1 and CDR2: SGHRS and YFSETQ. The CDR3 DNA reads TGCGCCAGCAGTGATGGGGGCCAGGGAGATACGCAGTATTTT. As protein: CASSDGGQGDTQYF.

J is TRBJ2-2 and V is TRBV5-5; TRBD1 agrees at 12 bases. Losses at the gene ends were 4 bases for V and 4 bases for J; bases not matched to a gene: 5. The CDR3 is 16 amino acids. Germline values: CDR1 SGHKS, CDR2 YYEKEE (reference sequence). Here the CDR3 reads CASSDRDRGPTGELFF. The CDR3 region has the DNA TGTGCCAGCAGCGATCGGGACAGGGGGCCCACCGGGGAGCTGTTTTTT.

In this sample, this clone turned up once. Other nucleotide sequences in the sample specify the same CDR3. J is TRBJ1-2 and V is TRBV7-9; weak D call: TRBD1 (5 bases). Germline V gives CDR1 SEHNR, CDR2 FQNEAQ (reference sequence). V was clipped by 3 bases and J by 1 base, with 6 bases between them. The CDR3 is 13 amino acids. The CDR3 nucleotides read TGTGCCAGCAGCTTTGACAGTAACTATGGCTACACCTTC. Residues: CASSFDSNYGYTF.

CDR3 protein: CAISSTGQGTYGYTF. CDR3 DNA sequence: TGTGCCATCAGTTCTACGGGACAGGGCACCTATGGCTACACCTTC. The chain links TRBV10-3 to TRBJ1-2, with 9 bases that match TRBD1. CDR3 size: 15 residues. V shed 5 bases and J 4 bases; nucleotides not matched to a gene: 8. Germline CDR1 ENHRY, CDR2 SYGVKD.

The V and J genes are TRBV7-2 and TRBJ1-1, with TRBD1 matching 8 bases. Germline CDR1 reads SGHTA; CDR2 reads FQGNSA. CDR3 length equals 14 residues. The V gene end was trimmed by 5 bases and the J gene end by 4 bases; junction bases not matched to a gene: 6. As DNA, the CDR3 is TGTGCCAGCAGCCTCAGGGGGCTGGCCACTGAAGCTTTCTTT. It is translated as CASSLRGLATEAFF.

The sample holds a few counts of this clone. The chain links TRBV2 to TRBJ1-6, with D perhaps matching TRBD1 (5 bases). The germline gives CDR1 SNHLY, CDR2 FYNNEI. CDR3 length: 14 amino acids. The V end lost 2 bases, the J end lost 9 bases, and 11 bases lay between the germline ends. This CDR3 reads CASSEQGMSSPLHF. The CDR3 nucleotides read TGTGCCAGCAGTGAACAGGGAATGAGTTCACCCCTCCACTTT.

This clone was detected once. The chain employs TRBV30 and TRBJ2-1, with 10 bases identical to TRBD2. Looked up from germline, CDR1 is GTSNPN and CDR2 is SVGIG (reference sequence). The J segment lost 7 bases and the V segment lost 5 bases, leaving 5 bases of the junction unmatched. The CDR3 length is 13 residues. The CDR3 is CAWSAGGRNEQFF. The DNA for the CDR3 is TGTGCCTGGTCAGCGGGGGGGCGTAATGAGCAGTTCTTC.

Regarding this clone: Other DNA sequences in this sample translate to the same CDR3. CDR3 DNA: TGTGCCAGCAGTTACCGGGACAGGGTGTACAATGAGCAGTTCTTC. Its protein is CASSYRDRVYNEQFF. The gene calls are TRBV6-5 and TRBJ2-1; 9 bases fit TRBD1. CDR3 length: 15 amino acids. Unmatched junction bases numbered 3, after V lost 2 bases and J lost 4 bases. CDR1 is MNHEY, CDR2 SVGAGI, per germline.

The rearrangement links TRBV19 to TRBJ2-7; D is possibly TRBD2 (5 bases). Germline assignment: CDR1 LNHDA and CDR2 SQIVND (reference sequence). This CDR3 spans 12 amino acids. Trimming removed 4 bases at V and 6 bases at J, with 10 bases between. In DNA, the CDR3 is TGTGCCAGTAGTAGGTCGGGGAGCGAGCAGTACTTC. Protein sequence: CASSRSGSEQYF.

J is TRBJ1-2 and V is TRBV6-2 or TRBV6-3; 7 bases agree with TRBD1. V shed 5 bases, J shed 8 bases, and the junction held 8 bases outside the gene matches. CDR3 size: 13 residues. CDR1 is MNHEY, CDR2 SVGEGT, per germline. DNA for the CDR3: TGTGCCAGCAGTAACAGGGGCGCGGGAGGCTACACCTTC. Its translation is CASSNRGAGGYTF.

This sequence joins TRBV3-1 (or the pseudogene TRBV3-2) and TRBJ2-5; 8 nucleotides match TRBD2. Trimming cost V 0 bases and J 5 bases; bases outside gene matches: 8. Germline V gene lookup returns CDR1 LGHDT and CDR2 YNNKEL (reference sequence). CDR3 length: 16 residues. Here the CDR3 reads CASSQDYGGARETQYF. For the CDR3, the DNA is TGTGCCAGCAGCCAAGATTACGGGGGGGCACGGGAGACCCAGTACTTC.

CDR3 DNA: TGTGCCAGCAGTCCCCACGGTACCCTAGCGGGATACAATGAGCAGTTCTTC. It translates to CASSPHGTLAGYNEQFF. The chain links TRBV27 to TRBJ2-1; 9 nucleotides match TRBD2. This CDR3 region has 17 residues. V dropped 5 bases and J dropped 4; count of bases not matched to a gene: 12. The V gene's germline CDR1 is MNHEY and CDR2 SMNVEV (reference sequence).

In its sample, this clone was seen once. The genes are TRBV18 and TRBJ2-5, with TRBD1 matching 10 bases. Per germline, CDR1 KGHSH and CDR2 LQKENI. This CDR3 has 14 amino acids. V was clipped by 5 bases and J by 9 bases; unmatched bases: 9. CDR3 region: CASSAGQGPLAQYF. The CDR3 nucleotides read TGTGCCAGCTCAGCGGGACAGGGGCCTCTGGCCCAGTACTTC.

The chain joins TRBV12-3 or TRBV12-4 to TRBJ1-5; D may be TRBD1 (6 bases). The CDR3 totals 12 residues. V gave up 3 bases and J gave up 6 bases, with 6 bases separating them. The CDR3 DNA reads TGTGCCAGCAGTTTCAGGGGTCAGCCCCAGCATTTT. Residues: CASSFRGQPQHF.

The gene calls are TRBV6-5 and TRBJ2-1, with D perhaps TRBD1 (7 bases). Deletions cut 5 bases from V and 4 bases from J, with 9 bases between. This CDR3 contains 13 residues. From germline, CDR1 is MNHEY and CDR2 SVGAGI. Written as DNA, the CDR3 is TGTGCCAGCAGTCAGGGGGGTTACAATGAGCAGTTCTTC. Its protein is CASSQGGYNEQFF.